Each of the 22 T cell receptor beta chains below was sequenced from the same sample in a study of neurological immune-mediated disorders. TCRdb redid the calling of the 5' RACE reads with MiXCR, one entry per CDR3 protein. Seen here are around 47,000 distinct CDR3 sequences, about 13% observed once, and the top ten hold 1.3%. The material sequenced was PBMCs. The source is a female donor in good health.

This sequence joins TRBV24-1 and TRBJ2-5; 8 bases match TRBD1. The junction had 18 bases not matched to a gene; V was cut back by 5 bases and J by 14 bases. From germline, CDR1 is KGHDR and CDR2 SFDVKD. The CDR3 contains 15 residues. CDR3 DNA: TGTGCCACCAGTGCCACGGACAGGGAGGAGAAGATCCAATACTTC. It translates to CATSATDREEKIQYF.

This chain links TRBV7-8 with TRBJ2-3; 10 bases are shared with TRBD2. The CDR3 loop spans 14 amino acids. The V segment lost 3 bases and the J segment 5 bases; nucleotides outside the gene matches: 2. The germline V gene has CDR1 SGHVS and CDR2 FQNEAQ. CDR3: CASSFRTSGDTQYF. CDR3 DNA: TGTGCCAGCAGCTTCCGGACTAGCGGAGATACGCAGTATTTT.

The table lists this clonotype with many counts. The V and J genes are TRBV7-9 and TRBJ2-1, with 8 bases that match TRBD2. Germline V gene lookup returns CDR1 SEHNR and CDR2 FQNEAQ (reference sequence). CDR3 length equals 15 residues. V trimming: 3 bases; J trimming: 9 bases; junction bases outside the gene matches: 10. CDR3 nucleotides: TGTGCCAGCAGCTTTCGATCAGCGGGAGAGACTGAGCAGTTCTTC. Translated: CASSFRSAGETEQFF.

In this sample, this clonotype turned up many times. This chain joins TRBV30 and TRBJ2-2; 15 bases line up with TRBD2. The CDR3 is 15 amino acids. The germline CDR1 and CDR2 sequences are GTSNPN and SVGIG (reference sequence). The ends lost 3 bases at V and 8 bases at J; junction bases unmatched: 4. CDR3 region: CAWRGLAGGAGELFF. The CDR3 nucleotides read TGTGCCTGGAGGGGACTAGCGGGAGGTGCTGGGGAGCTGTTTTTT.

This clonotype was counted many times. This clone may be a read error of a much larger clone one base away. The rearrangement links TRBV5-1 to TRBJ1-4; D possibly corresponds to TRBD1 (5 bases). CDR1 is SGHRS, CDR2 YFSETQ, per germline. The CDR3 sequence is 15 residues long. The V end was cut by 3 bases, the J end by 2 bases, with 11 bases between. CDR3: CASSYTGGTNEKLFF. The DNA for the CDR3 is TGCGCCAGCAGCTATACCGGGGGTACTAATGAAAAACTGTTTTTT.

There are many counts of this clonotype. V is TRBV9 and J is TRBJ2-2; D unresolved. Between the trimmed V and J ends, which lost 3 bases and 1 base, there was a span of 7 bases. The CDR3 extends over 14 amino acids. Germline CDR1 is SGDLS and CDR2 is YYNGEE. DNA of the CDR3: TGTGCCAGCAGCGGGACCAGGAACACCGGGGAGCTGTTTTTT. It encodes CASSGTRNTGELFF. Looking up the rest from reference TRBV9 and TRBJ2-2 gives the full variable domain: DSGVTQTPKHLITATGQRVTLRCSPRSGDLSVYWYQQSLDQGLQFLIQYYNGEERAKGNILERFSAQQFPDLHSELNLSSLELGDSALYFCASSGTRNTGELFFGEGSRLTVL.

This sequence joins TRBV15 and TRBJ2-1, with D perhaps matching TRBD2 (5 bases). Germline V CDR1 and CDR2: LNHNV, YYDKDF (reference sequence). CDR3 size: 16 residues. V gave up 2 bases and J gave up 0 bases, with 11 bases separating them. The CDR3 spells CATSRTVGVSYNEQFF. CDR3 sequence (DNA): TGTGCCACCAGCAGAACGGTCGGGGTCTCCTACAATGAGCAGTTCTTC.

This clonotype showed up many times. The V gene is TRBV6-5, the J gene TRBJ1-2, with 7 positions matching TRBD1. Germline V gives CDR1 MNHEY, CDR2 SVGAGI. The trim removed 6 bases at V and 2 bases at J, leaving 3 bases unmatched. This CDR3 is 13 amino acids long. In DNA form, the CDR3 reads TGTGCCAGCAGCCTACAGGGGAACTATGGCTACACCTTC. It specifies CASSLQGNYGYTF.

This clonotype was recorded many times. The chain combines TRBV5-1 with TRBJ1-2; the D is unclear. Germline CDR1 SGHRS, CDR2 YFSETQ. The CDR3 runs to 14 residues. V lost 0 bases, J lost 4 bases, and 10 bases lay in between. The CDR3: CASSLAGKTYGYTF. CDR3 nucleotide sequence: TGCGCCAGCAGCTTGGCTGGTAAGACCTATGGCTACACCTTC.

At least ten counts were recorded for this clonotype. The chain recombines TRBV7-6 with TRBJ2-1; TRBD1 might be the D (6 bases). The V gene's germline CDR1 is SGHVS and CDR2 FNYEAQ. The CDR3 is 16 residues long. With 4 bases removed from V and 3 bases from J, the gap between germline ends came to 16 bases. This CDR3 is CASSYQQGRNYNEQFF. The CDR3 DNA is TGTGCCAGCAGCTACCAACAGGGTCGTAACTACAATGAGCAGTTCTTC.

This clonotype was observed many times. V is TRBV6-2 or TRBV6-3 and J is TRBJ1-5; possible D gene TRBD1, 6 bases. The CDR3 extends over 15 amino acids. Germline V lookup: CDR1 MNHEY, CDR2 SVGEGT. V was cut by 5 bases and J by 0 bases, with 11 bases left in between. The CDR3 loop reads CASSERQDSNQPQHF. CDR3 nucleotides: TGTGCCAGCAGTGAACGACAGGATAGCAATCAGCCCCAGCATTTT.

The sample holds many counts of this clonotype. The CDR3 nucleotides read TGTGCCAGCAGTTCTCTCAGGACGAACACTGAAGCTTTCTTT. This encodes CASSSLRTNTEAFF. The rearrangement joins TRBV12-3 or TRBV12-4 to TRBJ1-1; D remains unclear. With 4 bases removed from V and 1 base from J, the gap between germline ends came to 10 bases. The CDR3 covers 14 residues.

The chain is built from TRBV5-1 and TRBJ2-1, with D possibly being TRBD1 or TRBD2 (5 bases each). The germline V gene encodes CDR1 SGHRS and CDR2 YFSETQ. The germline V and J ends were trimmed by 1 base and 5 bases, with 16 bases remaining between them. There are 16 residues in the CDR3. The CDR3 is CASSLRVGEFDNEQFF. The CDR3 coding sequence is TGCGCCAGCAGCTTGAGAGTGGGGGAATTCGACAATGAGCAGTTCTTC. Using reference TRBV5-1 and TRBJ2-1 for the parts outside the CDR3, the full variable domain is KAGVTQTPRYLIKTRGQQVTLSCSPISGHRSVSWYQQTPGQGLQFLFEYFSETQRNKGNFPGRFSGRQFSNSRSEMNVSTLELGDSALYLCASSLRVGEFDNEQFFGPGTRLTVL.

Ten or more counts support this clonotype. This chain joins TRBV2 and TRBJ1-1, with D perhaps matching TRBD1 (5 bases). Trimming removed 4 bases at V and 5 bases at J, with 17 bases between. Germline CDR1 is SNHLY and CDR2 is FYNNEI. The CDR3 consists of 15 residues. The CDR3 nucleotides read TGTGCCAGCAGTGTCACCGGGACCTTGGGAACTGAAGCTTTCTTT. It translates to CASSVTGTLGTEAFF.

Ten or more counts support this clonotype. J is TRBJ2-3 and V is TRBV20-1; D is undetermined. The germline V and J ends were trimmed by 3 bases and 0 bases, with 10 bases remaining between them. Looked up from germline, CDR1 is DFQATT and CDR2 is SNEGSKA (reference sequence). The length of the CDR3 is 14 residues. CDR3 bases: TGCAGTGCTAGTGGAGTGGGGAGCACAGATACGCAGTATTTT. It translates to CSASGVGSTDTQYF.

This clonotype was counted a single time. A read error may explain this, as a much larger clone is one base away. The rearrangement joins TRBV29-1 to TRBJ1-1; D call uncertain. V shed 6 bases and J shed 0 bases, with 14 bases lying between them. This CDR3 spans 14 amino acids. The germline V gene encodes CDR1 SQVTM and CDR2 ANQGSEA. As DNA, the CDR3 is TGCAGCGTCACACGGGCCCTCGTGAACACTGAAGCTTTCTTT. It codes for CSVTRALVNTEAFF.

The sample holds many counts of this clonotype. This chain joins TRBV3-1 and TRBJ2-1; 10 nucleotides line up with TRBD2. CDR1 is LGHDT, CDR2 YNNKEL, per germline (reference sequence). There are 15 residues in the CDR3. The junction had 5 bases not matched to a gene; V was cut back by 1 base and J by 8 bases. This CDR3 reads CASSQGASGSYEQFF. CDR3 in DNA: TGTGCCAGCAGCCAAGGGGCTAGCGGGAGCTATGAGCAGTTCTTC.

About this clonotype: A junction end diverges from the germline sequence, so it may reflect a read error. The chain recombines TRBV20-1 with TRBJ2-3; 8 bases align to TRBD2. Germline V CDR1 and CDR2: DFQATT, SNEGSKA (reference sequence). CDR3 length: 15 amino acids. CDR3 protein: CSARSTSGRTDTQHF. The CDR3 DNA sequence: TGCAGTGCTAGATCTACTAGCGGACGCACAGATACGCAGCACTTT.

Ten or more counts support this clonotype. The J gene is TRBJ1-1, the V gene TRBV20-1, with D tentatively TRBD1 (6 bases). V was cut by 5 bases and J by 5 bases, with 15 bases left in between. The CDR3 covers 13 residues. Germline V gene data show CDR1 as DFQATT and CDR2 as SNEGSKA (reference sequence). The CDR3 DNA is TGCAGTGCTTCTCCTACAGGGCTTACTGAAGCTTTCTTT. Residues: CSASPTGLTEAFF.

The chain uses TRBV30 and TRBJ1-2; D unclear. The CDR3 is 14 amino acids. CDR1 and CDR2 (germline): GTSNPN, SVGIG (reference sequence). Trimming cost V 3 bases and J 3 bases, with 14 bases left between them. CDR3 sequence: CAWSGERNDYGYTF. The CDR3 coding sequence is TGTGCCTGGAGCGGGGAGAGGAATGACTATGGCTACACCTTC.

The table lists this clonotype with many counts. The CDR3 loop reads CASSLEGLGETQYF. In DNA, the CDR3 is TGCGCCAGCAGCTTGGAGGGGCTGGGGGAGACCCAGTACTTC. This rearrangement joins TRBV5-1 to TRBJ2-5, with a tentative D call TRBD1 (5 bases). Germline V lookup: CDR1 SGHRS, CDR2 YFSETQ. The CDR3 runs 14 residues. V shed 0 bases and J shed 5 bases, with 11 bases lying between them. Using reference TRBV5-1 and TRBJ2-5 for the parts outside the CDR3, the full variable domain is KAGVTQTPRYLIKTRGQQVTLSCSPISGHRSVSWYQQTPGQGLQFLFEYFSETQRNKGNFPGRFSGRQFSNSRSEMNVSTLELGDSALYLCASSLEGLGETQYFGPGTRLLVL.

At least ten counts were recorded for this clonotype. V is TRBV5-1 and J is TRBJ2-7, with a possible D match to TRBD1 (6 bases). Germline lookup yields CDR1 SGHRS and CDR2 YFSETQ. The V and J ends lost 4 bases and 7 bases respectively, with 21 bases between them. The CDR3 sequence is 15 residues long. This CDR3 reads CASSPPQGPLSEQYF. CDR3 bases: TGCGCCAGCAGCCCTCCGCAGGGGCCCCTGAGTGAGCAGTACTTC.